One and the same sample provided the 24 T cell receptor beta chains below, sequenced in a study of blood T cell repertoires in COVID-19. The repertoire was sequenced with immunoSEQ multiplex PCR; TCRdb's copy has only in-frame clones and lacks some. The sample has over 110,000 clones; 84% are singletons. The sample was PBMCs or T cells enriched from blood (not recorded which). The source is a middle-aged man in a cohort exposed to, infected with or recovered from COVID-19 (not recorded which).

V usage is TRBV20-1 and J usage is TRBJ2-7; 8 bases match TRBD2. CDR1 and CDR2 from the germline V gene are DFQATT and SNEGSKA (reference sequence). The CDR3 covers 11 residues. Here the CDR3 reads CSGLATYEQYF. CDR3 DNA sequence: TGCTCCGGACTAGCTACCTACGAGCAGTACTTC.

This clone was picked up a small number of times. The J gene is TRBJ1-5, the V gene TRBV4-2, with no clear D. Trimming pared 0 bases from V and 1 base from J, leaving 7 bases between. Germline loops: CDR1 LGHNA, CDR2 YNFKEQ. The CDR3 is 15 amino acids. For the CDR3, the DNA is TGTGCCAGCAGCCAAGAGGGTAGCAGCAATCAGCCCCAGCATTTT. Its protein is CASSQEGSSNQPQHF.

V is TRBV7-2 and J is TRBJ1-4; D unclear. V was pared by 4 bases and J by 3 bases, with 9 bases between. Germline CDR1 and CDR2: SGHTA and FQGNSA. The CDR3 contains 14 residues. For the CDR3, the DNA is TGTGCCAGCAGCTCCTCTCCGGCTAATGAAAAACTGTTTTTT. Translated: CASSSSPANEKLFF.

CDR3 loop: CASSEPGYGGYF. Written as DNA, the CDR3 is TGTGCCAGCAGTGAACCGGGTTACGGAGGGTATTTT. The chain recombines TRBV6-1 with TRBJ2-3; a possible D gene is TRBD2 (5 bases). In germline, CDR1 is MNHNS, CDR2 SASEGT. The CDR3 has 12 amino acids. The V end was cut by 2 bases, the J end by 14 bases, with 14 bases between.

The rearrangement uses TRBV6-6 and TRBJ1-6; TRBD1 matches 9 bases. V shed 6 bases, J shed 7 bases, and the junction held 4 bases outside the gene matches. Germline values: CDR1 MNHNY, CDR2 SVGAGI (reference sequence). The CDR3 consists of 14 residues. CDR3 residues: CASSPGTGNSPLHF. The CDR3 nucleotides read TGTGCCAGCAGCCCCGGGACAGGGAATTCACCCCTCCACTTT.

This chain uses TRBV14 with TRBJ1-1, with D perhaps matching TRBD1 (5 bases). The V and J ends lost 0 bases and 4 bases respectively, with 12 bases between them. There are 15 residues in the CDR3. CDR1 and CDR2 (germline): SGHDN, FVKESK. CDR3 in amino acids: CASSQEIRGLTEAFF. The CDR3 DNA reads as TGTGCCAGCAGCCAAGAAATTCGGGGACTCACTGAAGCTTTCTTT.

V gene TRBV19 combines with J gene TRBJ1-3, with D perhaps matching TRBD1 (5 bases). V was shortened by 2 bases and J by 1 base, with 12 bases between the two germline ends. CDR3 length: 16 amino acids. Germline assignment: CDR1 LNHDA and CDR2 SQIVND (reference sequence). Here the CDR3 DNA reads TGTGCCAGTAGTATAAGGGGAGCGGGGTCTGGAAACACCATATATTTT. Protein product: CASSIRGAGSGNTIYF.

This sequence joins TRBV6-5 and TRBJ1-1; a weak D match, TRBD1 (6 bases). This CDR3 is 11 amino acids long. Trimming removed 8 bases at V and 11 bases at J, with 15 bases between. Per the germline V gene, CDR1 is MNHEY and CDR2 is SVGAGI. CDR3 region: CASSGGPGAFF. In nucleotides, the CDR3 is TGTGCCAGCTCCGGGGGGCCCGGGGCTTTCTTT.

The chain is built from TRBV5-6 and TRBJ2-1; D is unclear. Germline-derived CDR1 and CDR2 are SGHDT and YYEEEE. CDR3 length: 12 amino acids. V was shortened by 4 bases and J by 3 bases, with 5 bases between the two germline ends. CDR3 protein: CASSLLYNEQFF. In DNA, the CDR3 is TGTGCCAGCAGCCTCCTCTACAATGAGCAGTTCTTC.

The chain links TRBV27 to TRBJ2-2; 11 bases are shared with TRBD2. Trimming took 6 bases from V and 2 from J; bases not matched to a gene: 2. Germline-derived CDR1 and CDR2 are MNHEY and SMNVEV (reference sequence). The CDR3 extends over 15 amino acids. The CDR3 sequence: CASRLAGGNTGELFF. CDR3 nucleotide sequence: TGTGCCAGCAGGCTAGCGGGGGGCAACACCGGGGAGCTGTTTTTT.

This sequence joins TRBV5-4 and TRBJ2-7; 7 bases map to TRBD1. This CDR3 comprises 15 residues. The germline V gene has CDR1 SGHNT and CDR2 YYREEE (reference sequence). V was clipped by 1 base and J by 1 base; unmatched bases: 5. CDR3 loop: CASSLNGRGSYEQYF. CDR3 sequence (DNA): TGTGCCAGCAGCTTGAATGGCAGGGGGTCCTACGAGCAGTACTTC.

The chain's CDR3 is CATSQQGEVDEQYF. In nucleotides, the CDR3 is TGTGCCACCAGTCAACAGGGGGAAGTTGACGAGCAGTACTTC. The V call is TRBV24-1, the J call TRBJ2-7, with TRBD1 matching over 8 bases. Germline V lookup: CDR1 KGHDR, CDR2 SFDVKD. With 6 bases clipped from V and 5 bases from J, the junction kept 8 bases outside the gene matches. This CDR3 is built from 14 residues.

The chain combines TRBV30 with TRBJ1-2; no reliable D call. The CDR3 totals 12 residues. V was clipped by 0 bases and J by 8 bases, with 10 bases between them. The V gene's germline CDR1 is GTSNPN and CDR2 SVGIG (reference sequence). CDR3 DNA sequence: TGTGCCTGGAGTGTAGGGAGAGGAGGCTACACCTTC. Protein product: CAWSVGRGGYTF.

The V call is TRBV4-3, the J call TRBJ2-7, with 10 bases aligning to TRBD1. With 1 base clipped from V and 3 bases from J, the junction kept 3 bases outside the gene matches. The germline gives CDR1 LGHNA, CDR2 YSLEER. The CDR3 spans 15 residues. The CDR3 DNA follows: TGCGCCAGCAGCCAAGGTTGGACAGGGGGCTACGAGCAGTACTTC. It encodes CASSQGWTGGYEQYF.

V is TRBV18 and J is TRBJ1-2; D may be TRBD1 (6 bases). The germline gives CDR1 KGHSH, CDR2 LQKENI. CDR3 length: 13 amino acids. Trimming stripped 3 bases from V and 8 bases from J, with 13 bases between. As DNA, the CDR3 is TGTGCCAGCTCACCCGGCTACAGGGAAGGCTACACCTTC. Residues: CASSPGYREGYTF.

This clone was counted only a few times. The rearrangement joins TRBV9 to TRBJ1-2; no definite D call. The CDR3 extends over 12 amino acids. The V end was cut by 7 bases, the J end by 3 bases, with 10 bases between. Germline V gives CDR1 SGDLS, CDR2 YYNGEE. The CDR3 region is CASPLLDYGYTF. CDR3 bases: TGTGCCAGCCCGCTACTGGACTATGGCTACACCTTC.

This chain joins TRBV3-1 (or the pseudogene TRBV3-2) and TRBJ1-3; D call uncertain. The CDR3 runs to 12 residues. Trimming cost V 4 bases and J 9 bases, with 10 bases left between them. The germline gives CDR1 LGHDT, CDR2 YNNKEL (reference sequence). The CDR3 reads CASSLKAGTIYF. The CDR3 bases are TGTGCCAGCAGCCTTAAGGCGGGCACCATATATTTT.

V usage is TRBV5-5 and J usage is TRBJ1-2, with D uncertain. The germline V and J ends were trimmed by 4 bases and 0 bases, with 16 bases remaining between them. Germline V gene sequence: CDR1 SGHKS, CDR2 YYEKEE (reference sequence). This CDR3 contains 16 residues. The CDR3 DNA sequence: TGTGCCAGCAGCCGCACGAGGGTCGAAGCTAACTATGGCTACACCTTC. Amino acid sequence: CASSRTRVEANYGYTF. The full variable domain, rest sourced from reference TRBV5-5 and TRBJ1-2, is DAGVTQSPTHLIKTRGQQVTLRCSPISGHKSVSWYQQVLGQGPQFIFQYYEKEERGRGNFPDRFSARQFPNYSSELNVNALLLGDSALYLCASSRTRVEANYGYTFGSGTRLTVV.

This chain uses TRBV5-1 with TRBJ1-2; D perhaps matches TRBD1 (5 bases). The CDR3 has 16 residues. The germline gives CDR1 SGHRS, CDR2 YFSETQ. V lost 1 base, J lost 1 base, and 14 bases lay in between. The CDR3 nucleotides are TGCGCCAGCAGCTTGTTCGGTCAGGGTATTAACTATGGCTACACCTTC. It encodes CASSLFGQGINYGYTF. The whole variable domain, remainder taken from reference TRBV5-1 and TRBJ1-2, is KAGVTQTPRYLIKTRGQQVTLSCSPISGHRSVSWYQQTPGQGLQFLFEYFSETQRNKGNFPGRFSGRQFSNSRSEMNVSTLELGDSALYLCASSLFGQGINYGYTFGSGTRLTVV.

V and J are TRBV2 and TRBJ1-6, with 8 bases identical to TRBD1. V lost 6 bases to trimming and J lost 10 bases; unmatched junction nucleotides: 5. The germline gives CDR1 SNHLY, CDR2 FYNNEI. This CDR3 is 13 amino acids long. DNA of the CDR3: TGTGCCAGCAGAGGACAGGGAGGATCACCCCTCCACTTT. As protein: CASRGQGGSPLHF.

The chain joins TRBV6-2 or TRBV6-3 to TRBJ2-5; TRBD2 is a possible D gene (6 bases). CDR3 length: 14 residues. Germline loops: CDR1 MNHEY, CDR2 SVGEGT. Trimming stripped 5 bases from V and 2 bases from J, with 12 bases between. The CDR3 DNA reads TGTGCCAGCAGTCTAGCGAACTCTCAAGAGACCCAGTACTTC. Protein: CASSLANSQETQYF.

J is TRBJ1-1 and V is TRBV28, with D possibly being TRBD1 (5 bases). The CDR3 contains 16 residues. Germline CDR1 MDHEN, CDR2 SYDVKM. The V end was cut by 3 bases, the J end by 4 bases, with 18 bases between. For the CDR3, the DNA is TGTGCCAGCAGTTTTGATGGAAGCAGGGAGGTCACTGAAGCTTTCTTT. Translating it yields CASSFDGSREVTEAFF.

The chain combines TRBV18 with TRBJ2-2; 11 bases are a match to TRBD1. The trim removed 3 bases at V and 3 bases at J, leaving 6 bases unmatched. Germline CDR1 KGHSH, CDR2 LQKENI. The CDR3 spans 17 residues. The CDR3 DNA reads TGTGCCAGCTCACCGCCGGGACAGGGGGTTTACACCGGGGAGCTGTTTTTT. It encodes CASSPPGQGVYTGELFF.

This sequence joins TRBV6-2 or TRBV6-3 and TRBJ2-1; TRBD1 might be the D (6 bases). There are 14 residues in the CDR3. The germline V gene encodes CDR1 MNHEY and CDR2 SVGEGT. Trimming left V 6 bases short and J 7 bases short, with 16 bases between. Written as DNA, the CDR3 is TGTGCCAGCAGCTCACTTGGGGGCCGAAATGAGCAGTTCTTC. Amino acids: CASSSLGGRNEQFF.